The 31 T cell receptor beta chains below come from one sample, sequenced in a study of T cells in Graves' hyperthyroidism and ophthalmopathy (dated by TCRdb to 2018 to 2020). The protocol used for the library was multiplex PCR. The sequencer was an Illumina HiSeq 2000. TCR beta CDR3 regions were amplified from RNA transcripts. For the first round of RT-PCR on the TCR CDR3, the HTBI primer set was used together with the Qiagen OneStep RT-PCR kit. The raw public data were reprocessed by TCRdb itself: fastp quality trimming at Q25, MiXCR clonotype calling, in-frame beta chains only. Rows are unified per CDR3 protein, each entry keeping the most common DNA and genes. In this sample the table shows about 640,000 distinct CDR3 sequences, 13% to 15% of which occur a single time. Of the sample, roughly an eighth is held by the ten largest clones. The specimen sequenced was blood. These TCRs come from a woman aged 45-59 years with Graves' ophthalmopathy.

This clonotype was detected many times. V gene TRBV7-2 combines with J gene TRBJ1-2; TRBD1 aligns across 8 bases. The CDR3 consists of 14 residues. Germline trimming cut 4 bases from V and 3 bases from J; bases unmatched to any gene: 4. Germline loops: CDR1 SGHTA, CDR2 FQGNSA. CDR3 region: CASSSQTGDYGYTF. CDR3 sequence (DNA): TGTGCCAGCAGCTCACAGACAGGGGACTATGGCTACACCTTC.

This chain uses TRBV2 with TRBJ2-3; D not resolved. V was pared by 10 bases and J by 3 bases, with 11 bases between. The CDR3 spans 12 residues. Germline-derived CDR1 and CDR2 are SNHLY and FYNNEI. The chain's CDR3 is CATIGFTDTQYF. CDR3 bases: TGTGCCACCATTGGGTTTACAGATACGCAGTATTTT.

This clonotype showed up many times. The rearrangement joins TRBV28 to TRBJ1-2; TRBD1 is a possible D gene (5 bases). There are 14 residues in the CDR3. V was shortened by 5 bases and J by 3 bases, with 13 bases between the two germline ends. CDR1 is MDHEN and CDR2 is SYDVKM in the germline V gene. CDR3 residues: CASSPPGRHYGYTF. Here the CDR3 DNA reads TGTGCCAGCAGTCCTCCGGGACGGCACTATGGCTACACCTTC.

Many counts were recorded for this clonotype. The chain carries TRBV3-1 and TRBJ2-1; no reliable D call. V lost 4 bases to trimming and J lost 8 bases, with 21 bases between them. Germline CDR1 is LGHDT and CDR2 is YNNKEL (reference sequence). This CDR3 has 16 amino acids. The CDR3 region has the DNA TGTGCCAGCAGCCCGCCCCTCCCCCGGGTGAGTGATGAGCAGTTCTTC. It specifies CASSPPLPRVSDEQFF.

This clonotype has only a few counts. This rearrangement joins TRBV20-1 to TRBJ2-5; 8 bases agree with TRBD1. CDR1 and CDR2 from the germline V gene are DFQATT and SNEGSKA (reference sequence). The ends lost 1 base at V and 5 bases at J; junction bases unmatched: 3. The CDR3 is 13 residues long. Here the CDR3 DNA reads TGCAGTGCTAGAGGACAGGGGAGGGAGACCCAGTACTTC. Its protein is CSARGQGRETQYF.

DNA of the CDR3: TGTGCCAGCAGCAAAACAGGGGGCGGCACAGATACGCAGTATTTT. This sequence encodes CASSKTGGGTDTQYF. The chain combines TRBV7-3 with TRBJ2-3, with TRBD1 identical over 9 bases. Germline trimming cut 5 bases from V and 1 base from J; bases unmatched to any gene: 4. The CDR3 is 15 residues long. Germline CDR1 and CDR2: SGHTA and FQGTGA. The full variable domain, rest sourced from reference TRBV7-3 and TRBJ2-3, is GAGVSQTPSNKVTEKGKYVELRCDPISGHTALYWYRQSLGQGPEFLIYFQGTGAADDSGLPNDRFFAVRPEGSVSTLKIQRTERGDSAVYLCASSKTGGGTDTQYFGPGTRLTVL.

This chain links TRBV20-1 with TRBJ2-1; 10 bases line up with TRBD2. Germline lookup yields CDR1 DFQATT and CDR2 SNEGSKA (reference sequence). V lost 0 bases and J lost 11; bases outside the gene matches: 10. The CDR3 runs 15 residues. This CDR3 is CSAREGSGRFVQQFF. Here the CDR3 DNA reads TGCAGTGCTAGAGAAGGTAGCGGGAGGTTCGTGCAGCAGTTCTTC.

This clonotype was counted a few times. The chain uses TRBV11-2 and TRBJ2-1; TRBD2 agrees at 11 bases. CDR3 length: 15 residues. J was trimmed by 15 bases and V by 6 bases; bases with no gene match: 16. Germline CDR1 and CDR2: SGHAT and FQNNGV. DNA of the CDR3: TGTGCCAGCAGACCGGTTAGCGGGAGGGCCCCATCATTGTTCTTC. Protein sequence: CASRPVSGRAPSLFF.

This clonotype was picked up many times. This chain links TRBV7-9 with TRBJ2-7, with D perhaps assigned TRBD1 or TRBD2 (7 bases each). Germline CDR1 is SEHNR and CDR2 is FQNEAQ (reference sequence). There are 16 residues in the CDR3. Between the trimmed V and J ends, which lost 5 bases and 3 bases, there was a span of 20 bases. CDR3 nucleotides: TGTGCCAGCAGCACGCCGGCAGGGGGGGATTTCTACGAGCAGTACTTC. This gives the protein CASSTPAGGDFYEQYF.

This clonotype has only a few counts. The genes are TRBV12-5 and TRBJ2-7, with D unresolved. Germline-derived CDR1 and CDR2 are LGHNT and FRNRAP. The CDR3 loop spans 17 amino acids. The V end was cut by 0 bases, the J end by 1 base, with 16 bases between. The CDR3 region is CASGLVLGRTLSYEQYF. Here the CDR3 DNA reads TGTGCTAGTGGTTTGGTACTTGGCAGGACGTTATCCTACGAGCAGTACTTC.

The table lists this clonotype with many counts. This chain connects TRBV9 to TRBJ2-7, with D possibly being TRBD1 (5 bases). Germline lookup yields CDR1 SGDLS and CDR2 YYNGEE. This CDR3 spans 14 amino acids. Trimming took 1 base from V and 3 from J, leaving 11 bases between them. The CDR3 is CASSVYGAGYEQYF. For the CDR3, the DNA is TGTGCCAGCAGCGTATATGGGGCCGGCTACGAGCAGTACTTC.

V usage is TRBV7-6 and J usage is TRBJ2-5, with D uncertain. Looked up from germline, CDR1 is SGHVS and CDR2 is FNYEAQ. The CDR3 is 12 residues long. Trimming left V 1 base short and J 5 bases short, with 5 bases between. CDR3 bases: TGTGCCAGCAGCTTAGATCTTGAGACCCAGTACTTC. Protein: CASSLDLETQYF.

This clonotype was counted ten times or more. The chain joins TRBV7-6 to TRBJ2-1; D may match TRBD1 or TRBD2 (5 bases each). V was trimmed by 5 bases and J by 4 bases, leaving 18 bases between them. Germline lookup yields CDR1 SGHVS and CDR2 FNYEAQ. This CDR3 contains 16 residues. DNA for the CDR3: TGTGCCAGCAGCCCCCGAACCGGGGCAACGTACAATGAGCAGTTCTTC. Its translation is CASSPRTGATYNEQFF.

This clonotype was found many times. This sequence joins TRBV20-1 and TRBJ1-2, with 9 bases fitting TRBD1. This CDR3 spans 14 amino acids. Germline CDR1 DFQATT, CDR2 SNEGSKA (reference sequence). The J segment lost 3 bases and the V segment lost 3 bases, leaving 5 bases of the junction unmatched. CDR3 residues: CSASRDRAHYGYTF. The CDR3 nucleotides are TGCAGTGCTAGCCGGGACAGGGCTCACTATGGCTACACCTTC.

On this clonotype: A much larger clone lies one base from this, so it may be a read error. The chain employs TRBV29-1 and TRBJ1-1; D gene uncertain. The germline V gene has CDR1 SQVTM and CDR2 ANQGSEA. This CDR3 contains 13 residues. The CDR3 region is CGVDRAQNTEAFF. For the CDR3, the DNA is TGCGGCGTCGACCGGGCCCAGAACACTGAAGCTTTCTTT.

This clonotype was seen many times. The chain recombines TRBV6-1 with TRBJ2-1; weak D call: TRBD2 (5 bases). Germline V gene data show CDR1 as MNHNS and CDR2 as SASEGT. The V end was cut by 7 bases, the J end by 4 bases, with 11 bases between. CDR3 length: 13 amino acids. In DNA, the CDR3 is TGTGCCAGCACCAAAAGGGAGTACAATGAGCAGTTCTTC. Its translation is CASTKREYNEQFF.

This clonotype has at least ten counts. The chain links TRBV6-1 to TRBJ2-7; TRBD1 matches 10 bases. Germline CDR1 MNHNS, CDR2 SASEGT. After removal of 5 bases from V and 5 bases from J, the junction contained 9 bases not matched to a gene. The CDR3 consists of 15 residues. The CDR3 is CASSPRQGARNEQYF. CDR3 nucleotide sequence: TGTGCCAGCAGTCCCCGACAGGGGGCTCGGAACGAGCAGTACTTC.

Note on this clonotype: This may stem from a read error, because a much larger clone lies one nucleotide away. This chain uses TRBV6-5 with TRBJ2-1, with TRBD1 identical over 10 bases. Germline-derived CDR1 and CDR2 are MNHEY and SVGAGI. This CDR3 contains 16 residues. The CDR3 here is CTSSYVTGGINNEQFF. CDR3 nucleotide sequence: TGTACCAGCAGTTACGTGACAGGGGGCATCAACAATGAGCAGTTCTTC.

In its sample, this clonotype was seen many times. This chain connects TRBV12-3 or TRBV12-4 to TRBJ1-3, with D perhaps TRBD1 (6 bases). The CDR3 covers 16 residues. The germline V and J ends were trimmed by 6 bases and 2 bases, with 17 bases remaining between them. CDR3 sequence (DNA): TGTGCCAGCAGGACCCCCAGGGGAGCGGCTGGAAACACCATATATTTT. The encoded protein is CASRTPRGAAGNTIYF.

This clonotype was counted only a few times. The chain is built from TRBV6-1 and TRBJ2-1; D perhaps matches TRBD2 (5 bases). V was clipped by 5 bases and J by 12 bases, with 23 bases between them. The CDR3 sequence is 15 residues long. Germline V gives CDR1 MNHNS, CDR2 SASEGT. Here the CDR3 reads CASSSGFSWLSTQFF. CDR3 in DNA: TGTGCCAGCAGTTCGGGGTTTTCTTGGTTGAGCACGCAGTTCTTC.

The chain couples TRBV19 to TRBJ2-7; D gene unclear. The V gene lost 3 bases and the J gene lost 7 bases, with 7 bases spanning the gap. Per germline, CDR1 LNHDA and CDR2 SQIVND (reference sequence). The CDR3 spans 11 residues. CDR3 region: CASSMGREQYF. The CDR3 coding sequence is TGTGCCAGTAGTATGGGAAGGGAGCAGTACTTC.

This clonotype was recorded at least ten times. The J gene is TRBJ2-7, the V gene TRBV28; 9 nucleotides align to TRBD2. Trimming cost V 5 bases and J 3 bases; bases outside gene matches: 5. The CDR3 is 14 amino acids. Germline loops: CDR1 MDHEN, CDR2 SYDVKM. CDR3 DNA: TGTGCCAGCAGTCCCCGACTAGCGGTCTACGAGCAGTACTTC. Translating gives CASSPRLAVYEQYF.

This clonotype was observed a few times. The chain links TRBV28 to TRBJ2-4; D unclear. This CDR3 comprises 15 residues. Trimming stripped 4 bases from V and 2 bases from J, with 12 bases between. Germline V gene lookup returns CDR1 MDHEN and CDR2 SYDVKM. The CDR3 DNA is TGTGCCAGCAGTTCCCAGACCAGAACCAAAAACATTCAGTACTTC. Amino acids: CASSSQTRTKNIQYF.

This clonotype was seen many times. CDR3 bases: TGTGCCAGCAGTGCGCGGGAGTGGGATGAGCAGTTCTTC. It encodes CASSAREWDEQFF. J is TRBJ2-1 and V is TRBV2, with 7 bases matching TRBD2. CDR3 length equals 13 residues. V was clipped by 4 bases and J by 8 bases; unmatched bases: 5. CDR1 and CDR2 (germline): SNHLY, FYNNEI. The whole variable domain, filled in from reference TRBV2 and TRBJ2-1, reads EPEVTQTPSHQVTQMGQEVILRCVPISNHLYFYWYRQILGQKVEFLVSFYNNEISEKSEIFDDQFSVERPDGSNFTLKIRSTKLEDSAMYFCASSAREWDEQFFGPGTRLTVL.

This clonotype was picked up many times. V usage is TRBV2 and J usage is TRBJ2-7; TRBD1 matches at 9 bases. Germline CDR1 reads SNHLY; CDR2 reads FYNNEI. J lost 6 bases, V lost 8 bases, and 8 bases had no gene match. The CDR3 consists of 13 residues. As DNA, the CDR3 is TGTGCCAGCGTAGGGGACAGGGCAGTCGAGCAGTACTTC. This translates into CASVGDRAVEQYF.

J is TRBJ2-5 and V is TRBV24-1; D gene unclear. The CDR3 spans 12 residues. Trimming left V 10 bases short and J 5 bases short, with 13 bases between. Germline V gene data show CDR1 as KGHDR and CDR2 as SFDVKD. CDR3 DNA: TGTGCCACAGAAGCTTATGGGGAGACCCAGTACTTC. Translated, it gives CATEAYGETQYF.

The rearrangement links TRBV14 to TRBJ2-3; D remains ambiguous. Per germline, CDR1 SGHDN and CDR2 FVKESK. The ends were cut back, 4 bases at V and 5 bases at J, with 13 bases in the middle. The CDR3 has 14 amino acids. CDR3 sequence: CASSRGSSQDTQYF. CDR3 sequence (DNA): TGTGCCAGCAGCCGTGGGTCATCCCAAGATACGCAGTATTTT.

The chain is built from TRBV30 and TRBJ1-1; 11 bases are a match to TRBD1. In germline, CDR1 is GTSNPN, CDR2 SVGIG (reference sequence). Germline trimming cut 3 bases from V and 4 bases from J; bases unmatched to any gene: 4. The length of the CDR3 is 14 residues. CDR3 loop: CAWSAGTGGTEAFF. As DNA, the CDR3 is TGTGCCTGGAGCGCTGGGACAGGGGGCACTGAAGCTTTCTTT.

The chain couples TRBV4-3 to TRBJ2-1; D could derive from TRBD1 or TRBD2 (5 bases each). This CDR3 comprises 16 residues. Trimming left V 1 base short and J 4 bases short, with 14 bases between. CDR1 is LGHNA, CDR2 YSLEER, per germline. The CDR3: CASSQVKGEGYNEQFF. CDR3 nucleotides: TGCGCCAGCAGCCAAGTGAAAGGCGAGGGGTACAATGAGCAGTTCTTC.

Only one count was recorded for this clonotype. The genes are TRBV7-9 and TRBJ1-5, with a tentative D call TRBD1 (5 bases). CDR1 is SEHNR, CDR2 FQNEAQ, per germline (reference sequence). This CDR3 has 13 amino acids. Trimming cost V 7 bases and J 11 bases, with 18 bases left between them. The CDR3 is CASNLGPHIAQHF. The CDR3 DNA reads TGTGCCAGCAACTTGGGGCCCCACATAGCCCAGCATTTT.

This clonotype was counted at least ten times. The CDR3 bases are TGTGCCAGCAGCCCGACCCTTTGGACTAGCGGGAGAAGGGAGTACTTC. Translating gives CASSPTLWTSGRREYF. The chain carries TRBV28 and TRBJ2-5; 13 bases are shared with TRBD2. The V gene's germline CDR1 is MDHEN and CDR2 SYDVKM. J lost 12 bases, V lost 6 bases, and 16 bases had no gene match. The CDR3 length is 16 residues.